This TCR beta chain was sequenced during a study of shared clonotypes between healthy human individuals. In the study overall: Donors were a couple of women and a few men aged 18 to 49. Whole-study results and caveats: An expected dependence of interdonor clonotype sharing on sequencing depth was noted.

Regarding this clone: Its matching antigen is unknown.

Sorted-subset replicate PCRs used 200 ng of genomic DNA. This amount corresponded to 33,000 or so T cell genomes. Using immunoSEQ multiplex PCR, the repertoire was profiled, and TCRdb retains in-frame clones only, with some absent. The sample records roughly 2,000,000 clones, 85% to 95% being singletons. Naive CD8 isolation took CD45RO-negative cells positively selected for CCR7 and excluded terminally differentiated effector memory CD45RA+ cells. The CDR3 length is 14 residues. Germline V lookup: CDR1 MGHRA, CDR2 YSYEKL. Trimming shortened V by 0 bases and J by 3 bases, and 6 bases separated the two germline ends.

This clonotype was sampled from a man between 18 and 29 years old in good health. The chain combines TRBV4-1 with TRBJ1-5; D is uncertain. Material: naive CD8+ T cells sorted from blood. The CDR3 loop is CASSQEPDNQPQHF. DNA for the CDR3: TGCGCCAGCAGCCAAGAGCCAGACAATCAGCCCCAGCATTTT.